Given below is one TCR beta chain in context. This entry belongs to a study of blood T cell repertoires in COVID-19. Study overall: PBMCs, B-cell-depleted T cells, or T cells provided the cDNA or gDNA that made up the material.

Assay used: immunoSEQ multiplex PCR; TCRdb lists only in-frame clones, some missing. The data contain some 240,000 clones, around 81% of them singletons. The CDR3 is 16 residues long. Trimming left V 4 bases short and J 0 bases short, with 12 bases between. In germline, CDR1 is LNHDA, CDR2 SQIVND (reference sequence). This TCR was sampled from a woman older than 75 with COVID-19, enrolled during active disease. The J gene is TRBJ2-2, the V gene TRBV19; D unresolved. Source material: peripheral blood. The CDR3 reads CASSTRGNSNTGELFF. The CDR3 region has the DNA TGTGCCAGTAGTACCCGCGGCAACTCGAACACCGGGGAGCTGTTTTTT.